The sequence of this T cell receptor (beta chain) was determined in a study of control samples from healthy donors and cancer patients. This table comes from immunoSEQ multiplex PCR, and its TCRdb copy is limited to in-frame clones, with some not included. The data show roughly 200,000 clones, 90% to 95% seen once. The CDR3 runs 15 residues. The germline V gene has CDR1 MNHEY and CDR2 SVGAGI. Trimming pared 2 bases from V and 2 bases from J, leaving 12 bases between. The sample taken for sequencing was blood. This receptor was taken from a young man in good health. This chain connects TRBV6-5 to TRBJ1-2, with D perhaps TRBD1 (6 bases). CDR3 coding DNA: TGTGCCAGCAGTTACATCGGAGGGGGGAACTATGGCTACACCTTC. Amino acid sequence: CASSYIGGGNYGYTF.